The 29 T cell receptor beta chains presented below share a single source sample, sequenced in a study of molecular identifiers for immune sequencing clone quantification. Using its own MiXCR run on the PCR reads, TCRdb lists one record per CDR3 protein. This table holds about 510,000 distinct CDR3 sequences, approximately 25% found once. Input material: naive CD8+ T cells from blood, with Jurkat cell RNA spiked in. Subset meaning: FACS-sorted CD8+CD4-CCR7+CD45RA+ naive T cells. These receptors were collected from a human donor in good health. Some libraries in this study had Jurkat cell RNA spiked in.

The chain has TRBV18 and TRBJ2-1; 15 positions match TRBD2. This CDR3 spans 18 amino acids. V trimming: 5 bases; J trimming: 1 base; junction bases outside the gene matches: 6. Germline CDR1 reads KGHSH; CDR2 reads LQKENI. In DNA, the CDR3 is TGTGCCAGCTCAACTGGGACTAGCGGGGGGCCGTCCTACAATGAGCAGTTCTTC. Amino acid sequence: CASSTGTSGGPSYNEQFF.

This clonotype was seen repeatedly, ten times or more. The J gene is TRBJ1-5, the V gene TRBV9, with 10 bases aligning to TRBD1. J lost 2 bases, V lost 3 bases, and 2 bases had no gene match. The germline V gene encodes CDR1 SGDLS and CDR2 YYNGEE. The CDR3 spans 15 residues. In nucleotides, the CDR3 is TGTGCCAGCAGCGCGGGGACAGGGGGCAATCAGCCCCAGCATTTT. Residues: CASSAGTGGNQPQHF.

In its sample, this clonotype was seen many times. V usage is TRBV4-1 and J usage is TRBJ2-1; D is possibly TRBD1 (6 bases). This CDR3 is 15 amino acids long. The germline V and J ends were trimmed by 4 bases and 0 bases, with 10 bases remaining between them. Germline values: CDR1 MGHRA, CDR2 YSYEKL. CDR3 region: CASSRQGSSYNEQFF. CDR3 nucleotide sequence: TGCGCCAGCAGCCGCCAGGGGAGCTCCTACAATGAGCAGTTCTTC.

V is TRBV7-6 and J is TRBJ2-2, with 10 bases identical to TRBD1. The trim removed 6 bases at V and 4 bases at J, leaving 5 bases unmatched. Germline V lookup: CDR1 SGHVS, CDR2 FNYEAQ. CDR3 length: 15 amino acids. The CDR3 region is CASSPTGGGTGELFF. Written as DNA, the CDR3 is TGTGCCAGCAGTCCGACAGGGGGCGGCACCGGGGAGCTGTTTTTT.

CDR3 residues: CSARDSSSSYEQYF. CDR3 nucleotides: TGCAGTGCTAGAGATAGTAGTAGCTCCTACGAGCAGTACTTC. The rearrangement links TRBV20-1 to TRBJ2-7; D call uncertain. V was clipped by 0 bases and J by 0 bases, with 9 bases between them. Per germline, CDR1 DFQATT and CDR2 SNEGSKA (reference sequence). The CDR3 is 14 amino acids.

The chain recombines TRBV4-3 with TRBJ1-1, with D tentatively TRBD1 (5 bases). The CDR3 contains 15 residues. V was cut by 0 bases and J by 7 bases, with 15 bases left in between. From germline, CDR1 is LGHNA and CDR2 YSLEER. In nucleotides, the CDR3 is TGCGCCAGCAGCCAAGATCGAGGGACGGAGAATGAAGCTTTCTTT. Translating gives CASSQDRGTENEAFF.

Details on this clonotype: It may be a read error: a sequence one base away is much more abundant. The CDR3 does not close with the conserved phenylalanine or tryptophan, likely indicating a read error. The gene calls are TRBV19 and TRBJ2-4; D not resolved. The CDR3 runs to 14 residues. The V gene's germline CDR1 is LNHDA and CDR2 SQIVND (reference sequence). Trimming pared 5 bases from V and 7 bases from J, leaving 15 bases between. CDR3 residues: CASSPPNSRNIQYL. CDR3 nucleotides: TGTGCCAGTAGTCCCCCTAACAGCCGGAACATTCAGTACCTC.

In the case of this clonotype: Being one base from a much bigger clone, this may be a read error. V usage is TRBV7-2 and J usage is TRBJ2-3; D is uncertain. The J call could be wrong; TRBJ1-5 is a better fit for the DNA end. The CDR3 has 13 amino acids. CDR1 and CDR2 (germline): SGHTA, FQGNSA. The CDR3 bases are TGTGCCAGCAGCCAGTGGGGAGGCGATACGCAGCATTTT. Protein: CASSQWGGDTQHF.

The rearrangement links TRBV10-2 to TRBJ2-5; no firm D call. The CDR3 totals 13 residues. Germline V gene data show CDR1 as WSHSY and CDR2 as SAAADI. Between the trimmed V and J ends, which lost 3 bases and 2 bases, there was a span of 7 bases. DNA for the CDR3: TGCGCCAGCAGTGATACAGCGCAAGAGACCCAGTACTTC. Amino acids: CASSDTAQETQYF.

V and J are TRBV6-2 or TRBV6-3 and TRBJ2-1; 9 nucleotides align to TRBD2. CDR1 and CDR2 (germline): MNHEY, SVGEGT. CDR3 size: 20 residues. V shed 4 bases, J shed 6 bases, and the junction held 22 bases outside the gene matches. The CDR3, as DNA: TGTGCCAGCAGTTTCCCCCCTGCTAGCGGGAAGGTAGGAGCCTGCAATGAGCAGTTCTTC. Protein: CASSFPPASGKVGACNEQFF.

The J gene is TRBJ1-3, the V gene TRBV4-3; 8 bases are a match to TRBD1. This CDR3 is 15 amino acids long. The trim removed 1 base at V and 4 bases at J, leaving 3 bases unmatched. The germline V gene has CDR1 LGHNA and CDR2 YSLEER. The CDR3 DNA is TGCGCCAGCAGCCAAGGCAGGGGGCTGGGAAACACCATATATTTT. Amino acid sequence: CASSQGRGLGNTIYF.

This clonotype was observed many times. The gene calls are TRBV12-3 or TRBV12-4 and TRBJ2-7; possibly TRBD2 for D (6 bases). The CDR3 contains 13 residues. The V and J ends lost 3 bases and 6 bases respectively, with 12 bases between them. The CDR3: CASSFGQGGEQYF. CDR3 sequence (DNA): TGTGCCAGCAGTTTCGGGCAGGGAGGCGAGCAGTACTTC.

The rearrangement joins TRBV3-1 to TRBJ1-1; no reliable D call. Germline-derived CDR1 and CDR2 are LGHDT and YNNKEL (reference sequence). The CDR3 covers 16 residues. V lost 2 bases and J lost 1, with 14 bases in between. The CDR3 DNA sequence: TGTGCCAGCAGCCAAAGGGCAGAGCGGGGGAACACTGAAGCTTTCTTT. Translating it yields CASSQRAERGNTEAFF. Looking up the rest from reference TRBV3-1 and TRBJ1-1 gives the full variable domain: DTAVSQTPKYLVTQMGNDKSIKCEQNLGHDTMYWYKQDSKKFLKIMFSYNNKELIINETVPNRFSPKSPDKAHLNLHINSLELGDSAVYFCASSQRAERGNTEAFFGQGTRLTVV.

This clonotype was seen repeatedly, ten times or more. The chain joins TRBV6-5 to TRBJ2-7; TRBD1 agrees at 8 bases. The CDR3 contains 14 residues. V shed 2 bases and J 4 bases; nucleotides not matched to a gene: 4. Germline V gene lookup returns CDR1 MNHEY and CDR2 SVGAGI. CDR3 in amino acids: CASSYGQGAYEQYF. The CDR3 DNA reads TGTGCCAGCAGTTACGGGCAGGGGGCTTACGAGCAGTACTTC.

Worth noting for this clonotype: Since a much larger clone is just one base distant, this may be a read error. The V call is TRBV7-2, the J call TRBJ2-7; weak D call: TRBD2 (6 bases). CDR3 length equals 16 residues. The V end lost 2 bases, the J end lost 0 bases, and 14 bases lay between the germline ends. The germline V gene has CDR1 SGHTA and CDR2 FQGNSA. For the CDR3, the DNA is TGTGCCAGCAGCTTAATGGCGGGGAACAGCTCCTACGAGCAGTACTTC. It translates to CASSLMAGNSSYEQYF.

In its sample, this clonotype was seen many times. CDR3 nucleotide sequence: TGTGCCAGCAGCTACCGGGAGAGCTCCTACAATGAGCAGTTCTTC. Its protein product is CASSYRESSYNEQFF. This chain joins TRBV5-4 and TRBJ2-1, with a weak D call TRBD2 (6 bases). CDR1 SGHNT and CDR2 YYREEE come from the germline V gene (reference sequence). Deletions cut 3 bases from V and 0 bases from J, with 10 bases between. The length of the CDR3 is 15 residues.

This clonotype has more than one count but fewer than ten. The V and J genes are TRBV9 and TRBJ2-1, with 7 positions matching TRBD1. This CDR3 is 17 amino acids long. V shed 4 bases and J 1 base; nucleotides not matched to a gene: 11. Per germline, CDR1 SGDLS and CDR2 YYNGEE. This CDR3 reads CASSPSKQGLSYNEQFF. The CDR3 coding sequence is TGTGCCAGCAGCCCTTCGAAACAGGGGTTATCCTACAATGAGCAGTTCTTC.

This clonotype was counted ten times or more. The chain is built from TRBV13 and TRBJ2-7; D not certain. This CDR3 is built from 14 residues. Germline CDR1 and CDR2: PRHDT and FYEKMQ (reference sequence). Trimming took 5 bases from V and 2 from J, leaving 13 bases between them. CDR3 DNA: TGTGCCAGCAGCCCAATTGCTTCTCCCTACGAGCAGTACTTC. Protein product: CASSPIASPYEQYF. The complete variable domain, with remaining parts taken from reference TRBV13 and TRBJ2-7, reads AAGVIQSPRHLIKEKRETATLKCYPIPRHDTVYWYQQGPGQDPQFLISFYEKMQSDKGSIPDRFSAQQFSDYHSELNMSSLELGDSALYFCASSPIASPYEQYFGPGTRLTVT.

The gene calls are TRBV27 and TRBJ1-1; 7 nucleotides align to TRBD1. The CDR3 spans 17 residues. The germline gives CDR1 MNHEY, CDR2 SMNVEV (reference sequence). Trimming took 5 bases from V and 4 from J; bases not matched to a gene: 16. The CDR3 nucleotides read TGTGCCAGCAGTACCCTGAACAGGGGCGGTGGGCCCACTGAAGCTTTCTTT. Residues: CASSTLNRGGGPTEAFF.

This clonotype was seen many times. V gene TRBV20-1 combines with J gene TRBJ2-7, with 7 positions matching TRBD1. V dropped 3 bases and J dropped 5; count of bases not matched to a gene: 10. Germline CDR1 DFQATT, CDR2 SNEGSKA (reference sequence). The CDR3 consists of 14 residues. CDR3 in DNA: TGCAGTGCTAGGGGGCAGGGGGTACGGAACGAGCAGTACTTC. Amino acid sequence: CSARGQGVRNEQYF.

Note on this clonotype: A read error may be the cause here, since a much bigger clone is one base away. The rearrangement joins TRBV20-1 to TRBJ1-1; D not resolved. V shed 4 bases and J shed 0 bases, with 21 bases lying between them. CDR3 length: 17 amino acids. Looked up from germline, CDR1 is DFQATT and CDR2 is SNEGSKA (reference sequence). Written as DNA, the CDR3 is TGCAGTGCTAATACCAGAGGGCTACGTACCCTGAACACTGAAGCTTTCTTT. Its protein product is CSANTRGLRTLNTEAFF.

The rearrangement uses TRBV14 and TRBJ1-1; 10 bases fit TRBD1. Germline V gene data show CDR1 as SGHDN and CDR2 as FVKESK. Unmatched junction bases numbered 10, after V lost 1 base and J lost 5 bases. The CDR3 extends over 17 amino acids. CDR3: CASSQARGQGIGTEAFF. CDR3 nucleotides: TGTGCCAGCAGCCAAGCGAGGGGACAGGGGATAGGAACTGAAGCTTTCTTT.

This clonotype was seen a handful of times. The chain recombines TRBV3-1 with TRBJ2-7, with 7 bases lining up with TRBD2. The CDR3 length is 15 residues. After removal of 4 bases from V and 3 bases from J, the junction contained 9 bases not matched to a gene. Germline loops: CDR1 LGHDT, CDR2 YNNKEL (reference sequence). The CDR3 DNA follows: TGTGCCAGCAGCCCCTTGTGGGAGGGCCGCTACGAGCAGTACTTC. Amino acids: CASSPLWEGRYEQYF.

This clonotype was counted many times. V is TRBV5-1 and J is TRBJ2-6; unclear D gene. This CDR3 region has 15 residues. Germline CDR1 SGHRS, CDR2 YFSETQ. Between the trimmed V and J ends, which lost 1 base and 0 bases, there was a span of 5 bases. CDR3 protein: CASSLLSSGANVLTF. The DNA for the CDR3 is TGCGCCAGCAGCTTGTTGAGCTCTGGGGCCAACGTCCTGACTTTC.

In its sample, this clonotype was seen a few times. The chain joins TRBV6-5 to TRBJ1-5, with D possibly matching TRBD1 (5 bases). Germline CDR1 reads MNHEY; CDR2 reads SVGAGI. The CDR3 length is 14 residues. Trimming cost V 5 bases and J 5 bases, with 13 bases left between them. The CDR3 loop is CASSPKWGDQPQHF. CDR3 bases: TGTGCCAGCAGTCCTAAGTGGGGGGATCAGCCCCAGCATTTT.

The V gene is TRBV4-1, the J gene TRBJ1-6; the D gene is possibly TRBD1 (6 bases). Looked up from germline, CDR1 is MGHRA and CDR2 is YSYEKL. This CDR3 comprises 14 residues. V lost 3 bases, J lost 9 bases, and 12 bases lay in between. DNA for the CDR3: TGCGCCAGCAGCCAGTCGGACAGTTTTTCACCCCTCCACTTT. Translated, it gives CASSQSDSFSPLHF.

This clonotype has just a few counts. A much larger clone lies one base from this, so it may be a read error. J is TRBJ2-3 and V is TRBV12-3 or TRBV12-4; 7 bases fit TRBD2. The CDR3 is 15 amino acids. The CDR3 here is CANSLEAGSTDTQYF. CDR3 in DNA: TGTGCCAACAGTTTAGAAGCGGGGAGCACAGATACGCAGTATTTT.

In regard to this clonotype: A clone one base away is much larger, so this may be a read error. CDR3 nucleotides: TGTGCCAACAGTTTTCAGGGGAACTACGACTACACCTTC. Its protein is CANSFQGNYDYTF. The chain combines TRBV28 with TRBJ1-2; D may be TRBD1 (6 bases). There are 13 residues in the CDR3. The germline V gene encodes CDR1 MDHEN and CDR2 SYDVKM.

The V gene is TRBV28, the J gene TRBJ2-5, with 7 bases fitting TRBD1. The V gene end was trimmed by 5 bases and the J gene end by 2 bases; junction bases not matched to a gene: 17. The CDR3 totals 18 residues. Germline V gene sequence: CDR1 MDHEN, CDR2 SYDVKM. This CDR3 reads CASSSPTTGQNFQETQYF. CDR3 sequence (DNA): TGTGCCAGCAGTAGCCCCACCACGGGACAGAATTTTCAAGAGACCCAGTACTTC.